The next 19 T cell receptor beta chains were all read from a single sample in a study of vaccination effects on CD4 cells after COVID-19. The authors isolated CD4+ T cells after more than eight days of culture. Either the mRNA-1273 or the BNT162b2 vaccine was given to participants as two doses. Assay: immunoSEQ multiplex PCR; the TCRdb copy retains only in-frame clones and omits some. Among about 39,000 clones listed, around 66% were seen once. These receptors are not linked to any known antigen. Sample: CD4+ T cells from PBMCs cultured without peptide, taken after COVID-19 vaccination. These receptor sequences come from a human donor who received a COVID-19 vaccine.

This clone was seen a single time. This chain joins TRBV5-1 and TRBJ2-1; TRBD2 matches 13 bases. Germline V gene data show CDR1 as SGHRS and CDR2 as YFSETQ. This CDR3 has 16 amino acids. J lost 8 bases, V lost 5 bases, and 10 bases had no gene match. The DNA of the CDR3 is TGCGCCAGCAGGACAACTAGCGGGGGGGCTGTTTATGAGCAGTTCTTC. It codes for CASRTTSGGAVYEQFF.

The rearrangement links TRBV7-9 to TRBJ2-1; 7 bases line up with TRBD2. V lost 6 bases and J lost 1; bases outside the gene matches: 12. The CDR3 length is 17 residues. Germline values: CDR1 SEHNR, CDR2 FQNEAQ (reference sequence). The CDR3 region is CASSSRGAGASYNEQFF. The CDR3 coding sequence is TGTGCCAGCAGTTCACGAGGGGCGGGAGCGTCCTACAATGAGCAGTTCTTC.

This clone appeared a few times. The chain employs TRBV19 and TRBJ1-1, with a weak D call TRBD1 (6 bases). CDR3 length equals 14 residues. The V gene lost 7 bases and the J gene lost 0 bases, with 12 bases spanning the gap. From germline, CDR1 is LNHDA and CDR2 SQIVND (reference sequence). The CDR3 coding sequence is TGTGCCAGTACCACGGGGGGCGTGAACACTGAAGCTTTCTTT. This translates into CASTTGGVNTEAFF.

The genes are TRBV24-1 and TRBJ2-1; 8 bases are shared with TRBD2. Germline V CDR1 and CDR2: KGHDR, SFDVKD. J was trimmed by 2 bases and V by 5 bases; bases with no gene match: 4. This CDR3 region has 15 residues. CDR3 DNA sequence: TGTGCCACCAGTGTCCCAGCGGGGGCCTACAATGAGCAGTTCTTC. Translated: CATSVPAGAYNEQFF.

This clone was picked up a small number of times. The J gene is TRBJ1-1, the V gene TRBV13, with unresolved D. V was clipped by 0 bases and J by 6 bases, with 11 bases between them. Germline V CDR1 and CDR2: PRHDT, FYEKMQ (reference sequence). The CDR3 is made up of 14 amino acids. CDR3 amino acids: CASSLGYKGAEAFF. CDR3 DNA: TGTGCCAGCAGCTTAGGTTACAAGGGCGCTGAAGCTTTCTTT.

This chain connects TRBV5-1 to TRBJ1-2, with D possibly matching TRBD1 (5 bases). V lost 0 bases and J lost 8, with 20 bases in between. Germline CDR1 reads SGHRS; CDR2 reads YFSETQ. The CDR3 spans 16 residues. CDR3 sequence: CASSLGSGTGLNGYTF. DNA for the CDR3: TGCGCCAGCAGCTTGGGGTCCGGGACGGGCCTTAACGGCTACACCTTC.

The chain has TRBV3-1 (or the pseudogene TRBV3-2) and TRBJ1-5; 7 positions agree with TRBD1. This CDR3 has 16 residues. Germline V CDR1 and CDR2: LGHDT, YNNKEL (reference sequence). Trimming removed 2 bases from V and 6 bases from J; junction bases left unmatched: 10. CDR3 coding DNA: TGTGCCAGCAGCCAAAGCCCCTCAGGGGGGGGTCAGCCCCAGCATTTT. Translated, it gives CASSQSPSGGGQPQHF.

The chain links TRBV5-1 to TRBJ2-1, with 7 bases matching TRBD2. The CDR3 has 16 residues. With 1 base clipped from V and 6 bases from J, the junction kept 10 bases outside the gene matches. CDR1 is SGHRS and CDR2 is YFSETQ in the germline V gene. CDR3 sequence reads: CASSLFAGEKTNEQFF. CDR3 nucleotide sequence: TGCGCCAGCAGCTTGTTTGCGGGAGAAAAGACCAATGAGCAGTTCTTC.

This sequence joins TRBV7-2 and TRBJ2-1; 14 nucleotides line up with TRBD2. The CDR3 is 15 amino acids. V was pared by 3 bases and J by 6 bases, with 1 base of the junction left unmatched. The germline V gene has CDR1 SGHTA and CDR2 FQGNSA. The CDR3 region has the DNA TGTGCCAGCAGCTTGACTAGCGGGAGGGGCAATGAGCAGTTCTTC. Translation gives CASSLTSGRGNEQFF.

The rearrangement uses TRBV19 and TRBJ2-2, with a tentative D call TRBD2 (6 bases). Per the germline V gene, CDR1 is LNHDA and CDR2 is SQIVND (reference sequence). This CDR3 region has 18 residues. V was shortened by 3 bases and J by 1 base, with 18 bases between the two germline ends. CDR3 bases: TGTGCCAGTAGTATTTTTCGGTCCCAGCGGGTGAACACCGGGGAGCTGTTTTTT. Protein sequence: CASSIFRSQRVNTGELFF.

The DNA for the CDR3 is TGTGCCAGCAGCTGGGAACAGGGGTTGGCCACTGAAGCTTTCTTT. Translating it yields CASSWEQGLATEAFF. V and J are TRBV5-5 and TRBJ1-1; 7 bases map to TRBD1. CDR1 is SGHKS and CDR2 is YYEKEE in the germline V gene (reference sequence). Trimming took 3 bases from V and 4 from J; bases not matched to a gene: 9. This CDR3 has 15 amino acids.

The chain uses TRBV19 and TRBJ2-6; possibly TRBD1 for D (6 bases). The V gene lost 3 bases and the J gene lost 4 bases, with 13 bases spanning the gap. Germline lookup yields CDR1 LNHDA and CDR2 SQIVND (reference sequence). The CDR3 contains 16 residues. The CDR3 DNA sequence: TGTGCCAGTAGTATCAGTGTAAGGGGGGGGGCCAACGTCCTGACTTTC. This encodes CASSISVRGGANVLTF.

The CDR3 DNA reads TGCGCCAGCAGCTTGGCCGGTGGCCAAGGTGACGGCTACACCTTC. Protein sequence: CASSLAGGQGDGYTF. J is TRBJ1-2 and V is TRBV5-1; D unclear. The germline CDR1 and CDR2 sequences are SGHRS and YFSETQ. The length of the CDR3 is 15 residues. V was pared by 0 bases and J by 8 bases, with 17 bases between.

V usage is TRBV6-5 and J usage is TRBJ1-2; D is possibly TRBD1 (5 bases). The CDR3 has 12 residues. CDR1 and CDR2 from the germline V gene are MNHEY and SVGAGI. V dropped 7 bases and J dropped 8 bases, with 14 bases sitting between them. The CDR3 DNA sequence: TGTGCCAGCACTAACCCAGGGAGGGGCTACACCTTC. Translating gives CASTNPGRGYTF.

CDR3: CAWSEAVYEQYF. The DNA of the CDR3 is TGTGCCTGGAGCGAGGCGGTCTACGAGCAGTACTTC. The chain couples TRBV30 to TRBJ2-7; no clear D. This CDR3 comprises 12 residues. The germline V gene has CDR1 GTSNPN and CDR2 SVGIG (reference sequence). V was cut by 3 bases and J by 3 bases, with 9 bases left in between.

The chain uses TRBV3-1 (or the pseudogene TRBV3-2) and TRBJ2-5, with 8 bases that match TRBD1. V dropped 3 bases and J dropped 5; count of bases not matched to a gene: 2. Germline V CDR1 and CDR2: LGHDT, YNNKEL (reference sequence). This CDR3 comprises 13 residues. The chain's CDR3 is CASSHRGQETQYF. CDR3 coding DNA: TGTGCCAGCAGCCACAGGGGGCAGGAGACCCAGTACTTC.

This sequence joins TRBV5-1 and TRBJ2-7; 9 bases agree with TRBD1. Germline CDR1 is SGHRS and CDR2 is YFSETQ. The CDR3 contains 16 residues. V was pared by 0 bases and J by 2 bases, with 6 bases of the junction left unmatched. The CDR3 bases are TGCGCCAGCAGCTTGGGGGGGACAGGGACTACCTACGAGCAGTACTTC. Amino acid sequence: CASSLGGTGTTYEQYF. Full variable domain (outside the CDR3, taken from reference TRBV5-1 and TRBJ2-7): KAGVTQTPRYLIKTRGQQVTLSCSPISGHRSVSWYQQTPGQGLQFLFEYFSETQRNKGNFPGRFSGRQFSNSRSEMNVSTLELGDSALYLCASSLGGTGTTYEQYFGPGTRLTVT.

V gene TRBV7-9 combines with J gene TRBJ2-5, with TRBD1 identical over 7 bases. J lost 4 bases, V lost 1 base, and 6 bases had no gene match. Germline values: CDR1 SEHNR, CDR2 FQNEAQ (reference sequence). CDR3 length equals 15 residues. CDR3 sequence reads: CASSLVQGVGETQYF. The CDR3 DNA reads TGTGCCAGCAGCTTAGTCCAGGGGGTAGGAGAGACCCAGTACTTC. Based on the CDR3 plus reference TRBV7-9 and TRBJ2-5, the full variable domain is DTGVSQNPRHKITKRGQNVTFRCDPISEHNRLYWYRQTLGQGPEFLTYFQNEAQLEKSRLLSDRFSAERPKGSFSTLEIQRTEQGDSAMYLCASSLVQGVGETQYFGPGTRLLVL.

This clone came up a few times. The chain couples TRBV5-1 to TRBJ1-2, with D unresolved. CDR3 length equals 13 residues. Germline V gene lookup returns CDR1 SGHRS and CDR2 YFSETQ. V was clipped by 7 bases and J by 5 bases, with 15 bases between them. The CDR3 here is CASLEGNGYGYTF. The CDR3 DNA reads TGCGCCAGCCTTGAGGGCAATGGATATGGCTACACCTTC. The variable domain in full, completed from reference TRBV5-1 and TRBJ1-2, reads KAGVTQTPRYLIKTRGQQVTLSCSPISGHRSVSWYQQTPGQGLQFLFEYFSETQRNKGNFPGRFSGRQFSNSRSEMNVSTLELGDSALYLCASLEGNGYGYTFGSGTRLTVV.